This T cell receptor (beta chain) was captured in a study of blood T cell repertoires in COVID-19. Per the germline V gene, CDR1 is LNHNV and CDR2 is YYDKDF (reference sequence). The CDR3 has 17 residues. Trimming stripped 7 bases from V and 0 bases from J, with 19 bases between. Here immunoSEQ multiplex PCR was the method, and the copy in TCRdb shows in-frame clones only, minus some. The table has some 80,000 clones, about 90% seen once. Material: peripheral blood. The TCR sequence derives from a human donor in a cohort sampled during active COVID-19. The chain employs TRBV15 and TRBJ1-5, with TRBD1 as a possible D gene (6 bases). CDR3 loop: CATTSGGGDYSNQPQHF. DNA for the CDR3: TGTGCCACCACCTCCGGAGGGGGGGACTATAGCAATCAGCCCCAGCATTTT.